This T cell receptor (beta chain) was profiled in a study of T cell responses to AZD1222 COVID-19 vaccine. Study outcomes and limitations: The study reported that nearly half of spike-specific TCRs target unmutated variant regions. Donors, mostly white British, included more females; clonal diversity was possibly underestimated. Spike-specific TCR breadth and depth went up after people got two AZD1222 doses. Spike regions recognized by vaccine-associated CD4 TCRs spanned the protein, led by 160-218 and 743-854.

This table comes from immunoSEQ multiplex PCR, and its TCRdb copy is limited to in-frame clones, with some not included. The sample has roughly 140,000 clones; just over 90% are singletons. The length of the CDR3 is 12 residues. V gave up 4 bases and J gave up 3 bases, with 6 bases separating them. Germline CDR1 MDHEN, CDR2 SYDVKM. About this clone itself: Its target is unknown.

The origin of this receptor is an adult in good health. The source material was peripheral blood, sampled on day 0 of AZD1222 vaccination. J is TRBJ1-1 and V is TRBV28; D gene uncertain. Written as DNA, the CDR3 is TGTGCCAGCAGTTACAGCTACACTGAAGCTTTCTTT. Translating gives CASSYSYTEAFF.